The clone carrying this T cell receptor beta chain was detected only a few times. Its antigen is unidentified. CDR1 SGHVS and CDR2 FQNEAQ come from the germline V gene. The CDR3 is 16 amino acids. The germline V and J ends were trimmed by 5 bases and 0 bases, with 17 bases remaining between them. This entry belongs to a study of blood T cells in healthy people across ages. Then a second PCR, running about 6 to 12 cycles, was carried out with a sample-barcoded 5' primer and a J-beta primer mix. Each cDNA molecule was tagged by a template-switch adaptor with 12 random nucleotides. A single record per CDR3 protein comes from TCRdb applying MiXCR to the 5' RACE reads. The table shows over 750,000 distinct CDR3 sequences, with approximately 25% occurring only once. Findings and caveats of the study: From one million sequenced T cells, diversity estimates were lower bounds. It was not possible, with unsorted PBMCs, to conclusively compare naive and antigen-experienced cells.

The sample was also reused in another study, on T cells of mothers and their children. This second report adds: All donors were healthy and Caucasian; they were three mothers and their six children.

Sequencing was performed on blood. The chain links TRBV7-8 to TRBJ2-7; D possibly matches TRBD1 or TRBD2 (6 bases each). The TCR sequence derives from a boy younger than 18 in good health. The CDR3 coding sequence is TGTGCCAGCAGCCCTTGGGGGGCCGGGTTCTCCTACGAGCAGTACTTC. Protein sequence: CASSPWGAGFSYEQYF.